This paragraph reports one T cell receptor beta chain. This entry is derived from a study of blood T cell repertoires in COVID-19. Study at large: PBMCs, B-cell-depleted T cells, or T cells provided the cDNA or gDNA that made up the material.

The CDR3 loop spans 14 amino acids. V was pared by 3 bases and J by 4 bases, with 5 bases of the junction left unmatched. CDR1 is KGHSH, CDR2 LQKENI, per germline. Sequenced by immunoSEQ multiplex PCR; TCRdb stores in-frame clones only, minus some. The sample contains over 95,000 clones, 75% to 90% of which appear only once. V usage is TRBV18 and J usage is TRBJ2-7; 8 positions match TRBD1. This TCR was sampled from a human donor in a cohort sampled during active COVID-19. The sample was peripheral blood. The CDR3 sequence: CASSPDRVGYEQYF. The CDR3 bases are TGTGCCAGCTCACCGGACAGGGTTGGGTACGAGCAGTACTTC.